This note documents a single TCR beta chain sequence. Its antigen is undetermined. Unstimulated naive, memory, effector memory and TEMRA subsets were sequenced, and this was done in a few donor pairs. These data are taken from a study of siplizumab effects on memory and regulatory T cells. Points from the study as a whole: Memory cells that were CD4+ and unstimulated gave rise to alloreactive sequences, which siplizumab significantly reduced.

Only in-frame clones appear in the TCRdb table, and some are missing; sequencing was by immunoSEQ multiplex PCR. The data show roughly 40,000 clones, around 92% seen once. Between the trimmed V and J ends, which lost 0 bases and 2 bases, there was a span of 13 bases. The CDR3 runs to 16 residues. Germline loops: CDR1 SGHTS, CDR2 YDEGEE. Sequencing input: naive CD4+ T cells sorted from blood. V usage is TRBV5-8 and J usage is TRBJ2-3; D ambiguous. This sequence was found in a human donor in good health. The CDR3 is CASSLVQSISTDTQYF. CDR3 bases: TGTGCCAGCAGCTTGGTTCAGTCAATATCCACAGATACGCAGTATTTT.